This TCR beta chain was sequenced for a study of blood T cell repertoires in COVID-19 (dated by TCRdb to between 2020 and 2021). Context from the whole study: The collaborator samples originated in the United States, Italy and Spain and spanned the acute and convalescent phases of COVID-19. The material from the prospective study consisted of cDNA or gDNA derived from T cells, B-cell-depleted T cells, or PBMCs. Deeply sampled blood TCRbeta repertoires from subjects exposed to, actively infected with, or recovered from COVID-19 were included in the dataset. The repertoires were released in a freely available public database meant as a resource for research on the immune response to SARS-CoV-2. Samples were obtained from the ongoing ImmuneRACE study (first 160 participants) and from over a thousand subjects provided by 6 global collaborators. Nearly every sample came with metadata listing a de-identified subject ID, COVID-19 status, age in years and sex. Where available, HLA class I and class II types were taken from metadata supplied by the sample provider and were not determined by assay-based typing. Points the paper makes about the study in general: How much clinical and demographic metadata was included differed by source and by participant, and the metadata was provided uncurated.

CDR3 length: 18 amino acids, cysteine to phenylalanine. Kept here is only the CDR3 DNA, which spans 54 bases and is read in frame from base 1. TCRbeta CDR3 regions were amplified from genomic DNA using the immunoSEQ Assay, a bias-controlled multiplex PCR. Under the source paper's analysis protocol: The number of nucleated cells in each sample was estimated by amplification of reference gene primers within the assay. To quantify the absolute abundance of each unique TCRbeta CDR3 rearrangement, sequence reads were collapsed and filtered. For each sample, productive Simpson clonality was calculated as the square root of Simpson's diversity index over productive rearrangements. The table comes from immuneACCESS by way of TCRdb, which keeps in-frame sequences with V and J called. Part of the clones is missing from these tables; in studies checked, under half for an unresolved V gene and the rest for unknown reasons. The D gene and trimming were derived from the DNA, and the V and J assignments and clone size from that table. Counted in this sample were some 250,000 clones; around 86% of them appeared once. Approximately 13% of the sample is taken by the ten largest.

Concerning this clone: Its antigen is not yet known. No much larger clonotype is one base removed from it; base qualities were not supplied.

Collaborating institutions collected whole blood in K2EDTA tubes following their own protocols. For TCRbeta analysis, collaborators shipped samples in one of three forms: frozen whole blood, isolated PBMCs, or DNA extracted from either of those sample types. This sequence originates from an older man with acute or convalescent COVID-19. Material: peripheral blood. The V and J segments used are TRBV21-1 and TRBJ2-7; the table calls TRBD2, which could not be checked here. TRBV21-1 is reported as a pseudogene. The encoded CDR3 is CASSKVGWKGLRDYEQYF. The sequenced DNA is TGTGCCAGCAGCAAAGTCGGGTGGAAGGGACTTCGCGACTACGAGCAGTACTTC.